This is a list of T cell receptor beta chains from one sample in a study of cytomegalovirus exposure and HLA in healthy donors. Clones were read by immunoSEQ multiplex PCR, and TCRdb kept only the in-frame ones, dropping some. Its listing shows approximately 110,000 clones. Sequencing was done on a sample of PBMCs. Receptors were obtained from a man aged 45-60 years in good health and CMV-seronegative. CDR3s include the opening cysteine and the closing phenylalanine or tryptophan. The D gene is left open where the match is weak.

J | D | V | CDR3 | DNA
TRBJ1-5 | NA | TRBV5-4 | CASSLDPSTPQHF | TGTGCCAGCAGCTTGGACCCCAGTACGCCCCAGCATTTT
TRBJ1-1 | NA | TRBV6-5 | CASSGGSEAFF | TGTGCCAGCAGCGGAGGCTCTGAAGCTTTCTTT
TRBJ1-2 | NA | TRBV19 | CASSFDRYGGYTF | TGTGCCAGTAGCTTCGACAGGTACGGTGGCTACACCTTC
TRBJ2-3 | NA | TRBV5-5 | CASSLGPSTDTQYF | TGTGCCAGCAGCTTGGGGCCGAGCACAGATACGCAGTATTTT
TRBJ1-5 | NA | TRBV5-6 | CASSLRTMRQPQHF | TGTGCCAGCAGCTTGCGGACAATGAGACAGCCCCAGCATTTT
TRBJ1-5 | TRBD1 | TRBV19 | CASSIGGQFRSNQPQHF | TGTGCCAGTAGTATAGGGGGACAGTTTAGAAGCAATCAGCCCCAGCATTTT
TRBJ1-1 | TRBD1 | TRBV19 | CASSPETGRRTEAFF | TGTGCCAGTAGTCCAGAGACAGGGCGGCGCACTGAAGCTTTCTTT
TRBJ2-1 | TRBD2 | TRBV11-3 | CASSLQPTSGSSYNEQFF | TGTGCCAGCAGCTTGCAGCCAACTAGCGGGAGCTCCTACAATGAGCAGTTCTTC
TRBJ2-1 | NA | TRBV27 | CASSLSLPSIAGNEQFF | TGTGCCAGCAGTTTATCCCTCCCCTCGATAGCCGGCAATGAGCAGTTCTTC
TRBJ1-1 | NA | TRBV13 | CASSPQGRTEAFF | TGTGCCAGCAGCCCCCAGGGGAGAACTGAAGCTTTCTTT
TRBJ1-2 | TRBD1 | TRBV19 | CASMGTGVNYGYTF | TGTGCCAGTATGGGGACAGGGGTCAACTATGGCTACACCTTC
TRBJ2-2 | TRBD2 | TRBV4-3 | CASSLLADANTGELFF | TGCGCCAGCAGCCTACTAGCGGATGCGAACACCGGGGAGCTGTTTTTT
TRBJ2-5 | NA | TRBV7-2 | CASTMVGWAQETQYF | TGTGCCAGCACAATGGTGGGTTGGGCACAAGAGACCCAGTACTTC
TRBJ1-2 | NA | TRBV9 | CASSVGTATNYGYTF | TGTGCCAGCAGCGTAGGGACAGCTACTAACTATGGCTACACCTTC
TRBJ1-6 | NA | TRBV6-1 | CASREGGSPLHF | TGTGCCAGCCGGGAGGGAGGTTCACCCCTCCACTTT
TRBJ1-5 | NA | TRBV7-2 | CASSLDAGNQPQHF | TGTGCCAGCAGTTTGGACGCGGGGAATCAGCCCCAGCATTTT
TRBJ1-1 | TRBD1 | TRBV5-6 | CASSSPGTGANTEAFF | TGTGCCAGCAGCAGTCCCGGGACAGGGGCGAACACTGAAGCTTTCTTT
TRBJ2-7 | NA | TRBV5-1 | CASSLLPGCEQYF | TGCGCCAGCAGCTTGTTGCCAGGTTGCGAGCAGTACTTC
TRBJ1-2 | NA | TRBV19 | CASSMVRATTSDGYTF | TGTGCCAGTAGTATGGTCAGGGCTACAACGTCCGATGGCTACACCTTC
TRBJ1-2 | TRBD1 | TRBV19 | CASSYHSPGTGNYGYTF | TGTGCCAGTAGTTATCACTCACCCGGGACAGGGAACTATGGCTACACCTTC
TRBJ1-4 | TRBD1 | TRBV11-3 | CASSPRQGLANEKLFF | TGTGCCAGCAGCCCCCGACAGGGACTGGCTAATGAAAAACTGTTTTTT
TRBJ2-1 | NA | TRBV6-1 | CASSESLPWYEQFF | TGTGCCAGCAGTGAAAGCTTGCCCTGGTATGAGCAGTTCTTC
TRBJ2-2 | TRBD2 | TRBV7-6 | CASSLGDPGTSGSNTGELFF | TGTGCCAGCAGCTTAGGAGACCCCGGGACTAGCGGTTCGAACACCGGGGAGCTGTTTTTT
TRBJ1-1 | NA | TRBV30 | CAWTGEMNTEAFF | TGTGCCTGGACGGGGGAAATGAACACTGAAGCTTTCTTT
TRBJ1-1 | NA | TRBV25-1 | CASKVGVATEAFF | TGTGCCAGCAAAGTAGGGGTGGCCACTGAAGCTTTCTTT
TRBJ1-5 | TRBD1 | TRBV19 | CASSLTRLQGKTGLNQPQHF | TGTGCCAGTAGTCTTACGCGATTACAGGGGAAAACAGGGTTGAATCAGCCCCAGCATTTT
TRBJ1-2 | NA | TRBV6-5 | CASRPQPGVDYGYTF | TGTGCCAGCAGACCTCAACCGGGGGTCGACTATGGCTACACCTTC